This T cell receptor (beta chain) came from a study of shared clonotypes between healthy human individuals. There are 15 residues in the CDR3. V trimming: 4 bases; J trimming: 3 bases; junction bases outside the gene matches: 6. From germline, CDR1 is SGHTS and CDR2 YDEGEE. Assay used: immunoSEQ multiplex PCR; TCRdb lists only in-frame clones, some missing. The sample has 500,000 to 700,000 clones, roughly 96% seen once. CD45RO negativity and positive selection for CCR7 defined naive CD8 cells, a population that excluded terminally differentiated effector memory CD45RA+ cells. What was sequenced was naive CD8+ T cells sorted from blood. The source of this sequence is a woman aged 25 to 39 in good health. The chain employs TRBV5-8 and TRBJ2-1, with 8 bases fitting TRBD2. CDR3 sequence: CASSREREFYNEQFF. CDR3 coding DNA: TGTGCCAGCAGCAGGGAGCGGGAGTTCTACAATGAGCAGTTCTTC. The variable domain in full, with the rest retrieved from reference TRBV5-8 and TRBJ2-1, is EAGVTQSPTHLIKTRGQQATLRCSPISGHTSVYWYQQALGLGLQFLLWYDEGEERNRGNFPPRFSGRQFPNYSSELNVNALELEDSALYLCASSREREFYNEQFFGPGTRLTVL.